These T cell receptor beta chains were read from a single sample in a study of cytomegalovirus exposure and HLA in healthy donors. Produced via immunoSEQ multiplex PCR; TCRdb's table is partial and in-frame only. The sample lists about 160,000 clones; roughly four fifths were seen once. The material sequenced was PBMCs. The source is a female donor in good health and CMV-seronegative. Each CDR3 is given with its conserved first and last residue. D genes are given only for firm matches. Where a row states a size, it is once, few, many or the class of an expanded clone; other rows omit it.

d_gene,abundance,v_gene,j_gene,CDR3nt,CDR3aa
.,few,TRBV19,TRBJ1-1,TGTGCCAGTAGTATAGTGACAGGTCCTGAAGCTTTCTTT,CASSIVTGPEAFF
TRBD2,.,TRBV5-1,TRBJ2-5,TGCGCCAGCAGCTTGGGTAGCGGGGACCCCTGGGAGACCCAGTACTTC,CASSLGSGDPWETQYF
.,.,TRBV7-9,TRBJ1-2,TGTGCCAGCAGCTTAGAGGGGGGGCTCTATGGCTACACCTTC,CASSLEGGLYGYTF
.,few,TRBV28,TRBJ2-3,TGTGCCAGCAGTCGGAGGGGCACAGATACGCAGTATTTT,CASSRRGTDTQYF
TRBD1,few,TRBV7-9,TRBJ1-2,TGTGCCAGCAGGCGCTCCGGGGACAGCTATGGCTACACCTTC,CASRRSGDSYGYTF
.,.,TRBV4-1,TRBJ2-7,TGCGCCAGCAGCCAAGGGACGGGAGAAGCTTACGAGCAGTACTTC,CASSQGTGEAYEQYF
.,few,TRBV6-1,TRBJ1-4,TGTGCCAGCAGTGACTGTCCAAGTCTCCTAGTCGACAATGAAAAACTGTTTTTT,CASSDCPSLLVDNEKLFF
TRBD2,.,TRBV2,TRBJ2-7,TGTGCCACTAGCCCGCGGGAGAACGGGGAGCAGTACTTC,CATSPRENGEQYF
.,.,TRBV19,TRBJ1-2,TGTGCCACTCGACAGGCTGGCTACACCTTC,CATRQAGYTF
TRBD1,once,TRBV7-9,TRBJ1-6,TGTGCCAGCGCTATGGACCAGGGGGCAAATTCACCCCTCCACTTT,CASAMDQGANSPLHF
.,few,TRBV15,TRBJ1-1,TGTGCCACCAGCCGGGACGGTCCGGGGGAAACTGAAGCTTTCTTT,CATSRDGPGETEAFF
.,.,TRBV11-2,TRBJ1-2,TGTGCCAGCAGCTTAGAGAGAGGGTCCTATGGCTACACCTTC,CASSLERGSYGYTF
.,.,TRBV30,TRBJ1-5,TGTGCCTGGAATCCAAATAGCAATCAGCCCCAGCATTTT,CAWNPNSNQPQHF
.,.,TRBV25-1,TRBJ2-7,TGTGCCAGCAGTTTAACCCCCCTACCCTCCTACGAGCAGTACTTC,CASSLTPLPSYEQYF
TRBD2,once,TRBV11-2,TRBJ2-3,TGTGCCAGCAGCTTAGCTAGCGGGAAGGCAGATACGCAGTATTTT,CASSLASGKADTQYF
TRBD2,.,TRBV19,TRBJ2-3,TGTGCCAGTAGTATTTGGTCTCGAGCGGGAGGGCCAGATACGCAGTATTTT,CASSIWSRAGGPDTQYF
.,.,TRBV19,TRBJ1-6,TGTGCCAGGAGCAGCCTAGTTCTTCGTGGGCCCCTCCACTTT,CARSSLVLRGPLHF
.,.,TRBV5-1,TRBJ2-1,TGCGCCAGTTCGACAGGAGACTCCTACAATGAGCAGTTCTTC,CASSTGDSYNEQFF
TRBD2,once,TRBV5-1,TRBJ2-1,TGCGCCAGCAGTCTAGGACTAGCGGGCCTGTTATCCTACAATGAGCAGTTCTTC,CASSLGLAGLLSYNEQFF
TRBD1,once,TRBV5-1,TRBJ2-3,TGCGCCAGCAGGGGACAGGCGTCCACAGATACGCAGTATTTT,CASRGQASTDTQYF
.,few,TRBV18,TRBJ2-5,TGTGCCAGCTCACCAAGCAGACAGAACCAAGAGACCCAGTACTTC,CASSPSRQNQETQYF
TRBD1,.,TRBV18,TRBJ2-1,TGTGCCAGCTCACCTAGACAGGGCAACAGCGATGAGCAGTTCTTC,CASSPRQGNSDEQFF
TRBD1,.,TRBV7-6,TRBJ1-4,TGTGCCAGCAGCCTCGGGACAGCCTCAACTAATGAAAAACTGTTTTTT,CASSLGTASTNEKLFF
.,.,TRBV11-2,TRBJ2-5,TGTGCCAGCAGCTCCAGGGAGACCCAGTACTTC,CASSSRETQYF
TRBD1,.,TRBV25-1,TRBJ1-1,TGTGCCAGCAGGGGGCCACCTGACAGGGGGAACGCTGAAGCTTTCTTT,CASRGPPDRGNAEAFF
.,few,TRBV19,TRBJ2-4,TGTGCCAGTAGTATTCGGGCTAGCAATCGGGCCGGCATTCAGTACTTC,CASSIRASNRAGIQYF
.,.,TRBV6-6,TRBJ1-4,TGTGCCAGCAGTTACGTGAGGGCTGCTAATGAAAAACTGTTTTTT,CASSYVRAANEKLFF
.,.,TRBV30,TRBJ2-6,TGTGCCTGGTCCTACTCTGGGGCCAACGTCCTGACTTTC,CAWSYSGANVLTF
TRBD1,.,TRBV28,TRBJ1-2,TGTGCCAGCAGTTTCCCGGCCAGGGGGCAACTCAGGAGCTACACCTTC,CASSFPARGQLRSYTF
.,.,TRBV30,TRBJ2-7,TGTGCCTGGAGTGTTTGGCCTTACGAGCAGTACTTC,CAWSVWPYEQYF
TRBD1,few,TRBV27,TRBJ2-7,TGTGCCACCTCCGGGACAGGGCCCTACGAGCAGTACTTC,CATSGTGPYEQYF
TRBD2,.,TRBV7-2,TRBJ2-1,TGTGCCAGCAGCCCTGGGCGGGGGGCCTACAATGAGCAGTTCTTC,CASSPGRGAYNEQFF
TRBD2,.,TRBV13,TRBJ2-3,TGTGCCAGCAGCTTACGAAAAGGGAGGGGAGATACGCAGTATTTT,CASSLRKGRGDTQYF
.,few,TRBV29-1,TRBJ2-1,TGCAGCGTTGAAAAAGGAGGGAGACACAACAATGAGCAGTTCTTC,CSVEKGGRHNNEQFF
.,.,TRBV27,TRBJ2-7,TGTGCCAGCAGTCCCCGCCAGGGGGGCTACGAGCAGTACTTC,CASSPRQGGYEQYF